This T cell receptor beta chain was identified during a study of technical replicates of blood from a handful of donors. The germline CDR1 and CDR2 sequences are MDHEN and SYDVKM. This CDR3 region has 13 residues. Between the trimmed V and J ends, which lost 6 bases and 3 bases, there was a span of 11 bases. Some clones are missing from TCRdb's copy, which holds only in-frame ones; the method was immunoSEQ multiplex PCR. The sample carries about 83,000 clones, more than 90% recorded once. This chain joins TRBV28 and TRBJ1-1; maybe TRBD1 (5 bases). This sequence originates from a human donor in good health. Sequenced input: T cells isolated from PBMCs. The CDR3 loop reads CASSLRGYTEAFF. The CDR3 nucleotides read TGTGCCAGCAGCCTAAGGGGCTACACTGAAGCTTTCTTT.